The 26 T cell receptor beta chains below all came from one sample that was sequenced in a study of blood T cell repertoires in COVID-19. The data were produced by immunoSEQ multiplex PCR, yet TCRdb's version contains in-frame clones alone and is incomplete. The sample has some 220,000 clones; 70% to 90% are singletons. The sample comprised peripheral blood. Receptor source: a man aged 50 to 60 with acute or convalescent COVID-19.

The chain employs TRBV27 and TRBJ1-1; 8 bases align to TRBD1. In germline, CDR1 is MNHEY, CDR2 SMNVEV (reference sequence). V was pared by 4 bases and J by 0 bases, with 1 base of the junction left unmatched. The CDR3 sequence is 14 residues long. In DNA, the CDR3 is TGTGCCAGCAGTTGGACAGGGCTGAACACTGAAGCTTTCTTT. Amino acids: CASSWTGLNTEAFF.

This clone came up once. The chain is built from TRBV10-2 and TRBJ2-5; 7 bases match TRBD1. Losses at the gene ends were 3 bases for V and 1 base for J; bases not matched to a gene: 5. This CDR3 has 15 residues. Germline V gives CDR1 WSHSY, CDR2 SAAADI. Here the CDR3 reads CASSDLGQAQETQYF. DNA of the CDR3: TGCGCCAGCAGTGACTTAGGACAGGCCCAAGAGACCCAGTACTTC.

This clone was counted once. This sample includes further DNA sequences coding for the same CDR3. V usage is TRBV5-1 and J usage is TRBJ2-1; 12 nucleotides align to TRBD2. The ends lost 4 bases at V and 6 bases at J; junction bases unmatched: 5. Germline V lookup: CDR1 SGHRS, CDR2 YFSETQ. The length of the CDR3 is 15 residues. Written as DNA, the CDR3 is TGCGCCAGCAGCCCCGGGACTAGCGGGCGCAATGAGCAGTTCTTC. The encoded protein is CASSPGTSGRNEQFF. The whole variable domain, filled in from reference TRBV5-1 and TRBJ2-1, reads KAGVTQTPRYLIKTRGQQVTLSCSPISGHRSVSWYQQTPGQGLQFLFEYFSETQRNKGNFPGRFSGRQFSNSRSEMNVSTLELGDSALYLCASSPGTSGRNEQFFGPGTRLTVL.

V is TRBV5-1 and J is TRBJ1-2; D unresolved. The V end was cut by 0 bases, the J end by 3 bases, with 15 bases between. From germline, CDR1 is SGHRS and CDR2 YFSETQ. The CDR3 length is 16 residues. The chain's CDR3 is CASSLEAHSLDYGYTF. In DNA form, the CDR3 reads TGCGCCAGCAGCTTGGAGGCGCATTCTCTAGACTATGGCTACACCTTC.

The rearrangement links TRBV7-9 to TRBJ1-1, with D unresolved. The CDR3 spans 14 residues. Germline CDR1 reads SEHNR; CDR2 reads FQNEAQ (reference sequence). V was trimmed by 7 bases and J by 6 bases, leaving 18 bases between them. The CDR3 reads CASTPRRAVPEAFF. In DNA, the CDR3 is TGTGCCAGCACCCCTCGGAGGGCGGTCCCTGAAGCTTTCTTT.

This clone appeared a single time. The rearrangement links TRBV2 to TRBJ1-6; perhaps TRBD1 as D (5 bases). Germline CDR1 is SNHLY and CDR2 is FYNNEI. This CDR3 has 14 residues. The ends were cut back, 6 bases at V and 5 bases at J, with 11 bases in the middle. The CDR3 protein is CASRRQPDNSPLHF. The CDR3 DNA follows: TGTGCCAGCAGGAGACAGCCTGATAATTCACCCCTCCACTTT.

CDR3: CASSSRVANEKLFF. CDR3 bases: TGTGCCAGCAGCTCCCGAGTAGCTAATGAAAAACTGTTTTTT. The V call is TRBV7-8, the J call TRBJ1-4; D is unclear. Germline V gives CDR1 SGHVS, CDR2 FQNEAQ. The CDR3 extends over 14 amino acids. The V end was cut by 4 bases, the J end by 3 bases, with 9 bases between.

The chain links TRBV6-5 to TRBJ2-7; D perhaps matches TRBD2 (6 bases). The CDR3 length is 13 residues. V was cut by 8 bases and J by 7 bases, with 18 bases left in between. Germline CDR1 and CDR2: MNHEY and SVGAGI. The CDR3 reads CASETSPAGEQYF. DNA for the CDR3: TGTGCCAGCGAAACTAGCCCTGCTGGGGAGCAGTACTTC.

This clone was counted a few times. The chain is built from TRBV28 and TRBJ1-1; D is ambiguous. The ends were cut back, 0 bases at V and 6 bases at J, with 14 bases in the middle. This CDR3 has 15 residues. Germline loops: CDR1 MDHEN, CDR2 SYDVKM. Here the CDR3 DNA reads TGTGCCAGCAGTTTATGGGGGAGTATGGGCGCTGAAGCTTTCTTT. Protein product: CASSLWGSMGAEAFF.

The chain has TRBV6-4 and TRBJ2-4, with a tentative D call TRBD2 (5 bases). The germline CDR1 and CDR2 sequences are MRHNA and SNTAGT. This CDR3 is 13 amino acids long. The V and J ends lost 9 bases and 4 bases respectively, with 13 bases between them. The CDR3 reads CARPESGKNIQYF. Written as DNA, the CDR3 is TGTGCCAGGCCTGAGTCGGGGAAAAACATTCAGTACTTC.

The chain joins TRBV29-1 to TRBJ2-3; a possible D gene is TRBD1 (5 bases). V was pared by 4 bases and J by 0 bases, with 8 bases between. The germline CDR1 and CDR2 sequences are SQVTM and ANQGSEA. The CDR3 has 13 amino acids. CDR3 in DNA: TGCAGCGTTGTGACAGACAGCACAGATACGCAGTATTTT. This translates into CSVVTDSTDTQYF.

The chain has TRBV6-5 and TRBJ1-4, with TRBD1 matching 9 bases. The CDR3 has 14 amino acids. CDR1 MNHEY and CDR2 SVGAGI come from the germline V gene. V gave up 6 bases and J gave up 4 bases; unmatched junction bases: 3. The CDR3 DNA sequence: TGTGCCAGCAGGTCGACAGGGGGTAATGAAAAACTGTTTTTT. This translates into CASRSTGGNEKLFF.

The count of this clone is one. The chain uses TRBV19 and TRBJ1-5; possibly TRBD1 for D (6 bases). There are 15 residues in the CDR3. Per the germline V gene, CDR1 is LNHDA and CDR2 is SQIVND (reference sequence). V was shortened by 3 bases and J by 6 bases, with 15 bases between the two germline ends. The CDR3 DNA reads as TGTGCCAGTAGTATTCAGGGGAGTAAAGGTCAGCCCCAGCATTTT. As protein: CASSIQGSKGQPQHF. The variable domain in full, with the rest retrieved from reference TRBV19 and TRBJ1-5, is DGGITQSPKYLFRKEGQNVTLSCEQNLNHDAMYWYRQDPGQGLRLIYYSQIVNDFQKGDIAEGYSVSREKKESFPLTVTSAQKNPTAFYLCASSIQGSKGQPQHFGDGTRLSIL.

This clone appeared once. This chain joins TRBV24-1 and TRBJ2-3, with 8 positions matching TRBD2. Germline CDR1 KGHDR, CDR2 SFDVKD. Trimming took 4 bases from V and 4 from J; bases not matched to a gene: 6. The CDR3 covers 15 residues. In DNA form, the CDR3 reads TGTGCCACCAGTGACCCGGGGGGGCCCCCAGATACGCAGTATTTT. Translating it yields CATSDPGGPPDTQYF.

This chain connects TRBV28 to TRBJ1-6, with 9 bases that match TRBD1. This CDR3 contains 15 residues. The V gene end was trimmed by 4 bases and the J gene end by 8 bases; junction bases not matched to a gene: 6. CDR1 is MDHEN and CDR2 is SYDVKM in the germline V gene. The CDR3 here is CASSSGQGNYSPLHF. CDR3 nucleotide sequence: TGTGCCAGCAGTTCCGGACAGGGGAACTATTCACCCCTCCACTTT.

The chain joins TRBV20-1 to TRBJ2-5, with D tentatively TRBD2 (6 bases). V shed 4 bases and J shed 4 bases, with 7 bases lying between them. The CDR3 spans 11 residues. Germline lookup yields CDR1 DFQATT and CDR2 SNEGSKA (reference sequence). The CDR3: CSAIGRETQYF. CDR3 bases: TGCAGTGCTATCGGGAGAGAGACCCAGTACTTC.

This CDR3 is CASSLDRTSRGYTF. In DNA, the CDR3 is TGTGCCAGCAGCCTCGACAGGACCTCTCGAGGCTACACCTTC. The chain links TRBV6-5 to TRBJ1-2, with D tentatively TRBD1 (6 bases). The CDR3 runs 14 residues. Germline V gene sequence: CDR1 MNHEY, CDR2 SVGAGI. Trimming removed 6 bases at V and 8 bases at J, with 19 bases between.

V gene TRBV3-1 (or the pseudogene TRBV3-2) combines with J gene TRBJ2-5; the match to TRBD1 covers 9 bases. The CDR3 consists of 17 residues. CDR1 is LGHDT and CDR2 is YNNKEL in the germline V gene (reference sequence). J was trimmed by 4 bases and V by 3 bases; bases with no gene match: 12. DNA of the CDR3: TGTGCCAGCAGCCACGGGACAGGGATTTTGGTTCGAGAGACCCAGTACTTC. Residues: CASSHGTGILVRETQYF.

The chain recombines TRBV10-3 with TRBJ2-1; TRBD2 matches at 7 bases. After removal of 3 bases from V and 1 base from J, the junction contained 9 bases not matched to a gene. In germline, CDR1 is ENHRY, CDR2 SYGVKD. The CDR3 spans 17 residues. The CDR3 reads CAISDARGSPSYNEQFF. CDR3 nucleotides: TGTGCCATCAGTGACGCACGCGGGAGCCCTTCCTACAATGAGCAGTTCTTC.

The chain links TRBV28 to TRBJ2-1; 9 nucleotides agree with TRBD2. V gave up 5 bases and J gave up 0 bases; unmatched junction bases: 5. Looked up from germline, CDR1 is MDHEN and CDR2 is SYDVKM. The CDR3 loop spans 16 amino acids. This CDR3 is CASSETSGNSYNEQFF. In nucleotides, the CDR3 is TGTGCCAGCAGTGAGACTAGCGGAAACTCCTACAATGAGCAGTTCTTC.

V gene TRBV10-3 combines with J gene TRBJ1-6; unclear D gene. Per germline, CDR1 ENHRY and CDR2 SYGVKD. The CDR3 is 11 amino acids. V shed 10 bases and J shed 5 bases, with 6 bases lying between them. DNA of the CDR3: TGTGCCACCTGTGATAATTCACCCCTCCACTTT. Amino acid sequence: CATCDNSPLHF.

This chain joins TRBV12-3 or TRBV12-4 and TRBJ2-1; D is perhaps TRBD2 (5 bases). This CDR3 spans 12 amino acids. V shed 6 bases and J shed 15 bases, with 18 bases lying between them. This chain's CDR3 is CASSRGTESPFF. In DNA, the CDR3 is TGTGCCAGCAGCCGGGGAACAGAGAGCCCGTTCTTC.

This clone was detected a few times. This chain links TRBV12-3 or TRBV12-4 with TRBJ1-5; D gene unclear. The V and J ends lost 6 bases and 5 bases respectively, with 8 bases between them. This CDR3 region has 12 residues. In DNA form, the CDR3 reads TGTGCCAGCAGATTGGTAGATCAGCCCCAGCATTTT. Its translation is CASRLVDQPQHF.

This CDR3 is CASNGQGDQPQHF. CDR3 nucleotides: TGTGCCAGTAACGGACAGGGCGATCAGCCCCAGCATTTT. The V call is TRBV19, the J call TRBJ1-5, with 8 positions matching TRBD1. This CDR3 is built from 13 residues. Germline loops: CDR1 LNHDA, CDR2 SQIVND (reference sequence). V lost 7 bases, J lost 5 bases, and 4 bases stayed unmatched.

The chain recombines TRBV28 with TRBJ2-7, with TRBD2 matching 9 bases. The CDR3 contains 15 residues. Germline V CDR1 and CDR2: MDHEN, SYDVKM. V lost 6 bases and J lost 4; bases outside the gene matches: 10. CDR3 DNA: TGTGCCAGCAGCCAACTAGCGGGCCCCCGTTACGAGCAGTACTTC. Encoded protein: CASSQLAGPRYEQYF.

The CDR3 reads CASSPTRNEQFF. In nucleotides, the CDR3 is TGCGCCAGCAGCCCGACTAGAAATGAGCAGTTCTTC. The V call is TRBV5-1, the J call TRBJ2-1; D perhaps matches TRBD2 (6 bases). With 4 bases removed from V and 7 bases from J, the gap between germline ends came to 9 bases. The germline CDR1 and CDR2 sequences are SGHRS and YFSETQ. The CDR3 is 12 amino acids.